A single sample gave rise to the 25 T cell receptor beta chains below, sequenced in a study of T-cell memory formation after mild COVID-19 (TCRdb year 2021). The library came from 5' RACE. These reads were obtained on an Illumina NovaSeq 6000. Using fastp trimming at Q25 and MiXCR clonotype assembly, TCRdb reanalyzed the public sequencing data and kept in-frame beta chains. For every CDR3 protein sequence, its rows merge into one entry that carries the most common genes and DNA. In this sample the table shows tens of thousands of distinct CDR3 sequences, around 25% of which occur a single time. The biggest ten clones account for around 40% of the sample. The sample comprised PBMCs or a T cell subset sorted from them (not recorded which). These receptors were obtained from a man in his late teens or twenties who had mild COVID-19 (a few samples of this study predate the infection). The sample titles of this study are shuffled in the database, so cell type and time point are left out; the donor was told from shared clones.

This clonotype was seen a handful of times. V and J are TRBV12-3 or TRBV12-4 and TRBJ2-7, with D possibly being TRBD2 (5 bases). V dropped 3 bases and J dropped 3 bases, with 9 bases sitting between them. The CDR3 sequence is 13 residues long. The CDR3: CASSFSSNYEQYV. As DNA, the CDR3 is TGTGCCAGCAGTTTTTCTAGCAACTACGAGCAGTACGTC.

The chain employs TRBV6-5 and TRBJ2-3; 10 bases agree with TRBD1. This CDR3 spans 17 amino acids. With V trimmed by 5 bases and J by 6 bases, 14 bases remained unmatched. From germline, CDR1 is MNHEY and CDR2 SVGAGI. The CDR3 is CASSTPGQGLEGDTQYF. CDR3 coding DNA: TGTGCCAGCAGTACGCCGGGACAGGGGTTGGAAGGGGATACGCAGTATTTT.

The chain is built from TRBV9 and TRBJ2-3; TRBD2 aligns across 7 bases. Trimming removed 1 base from V and 2 bases from J; junction bases left unmatched: 1. The CDR3 is 14 residues long. Per the germline V gene, CDR1 is SGDLS and CDR2 is YYNGEE. Written as DNA, the CDR3 is TGTGCCAGCAGCGTATGGGACTACACAGATACGCAGTATTTT. As protein: CASSVWDYTDTQYF.

This chain links TRBV5-1 with TRBJ2-7; D unclear. Germline loops: CDR1 SGHRS, CDR2 YFSETQ. The CDR3 contains 13 residues. V was trimmed by 0 bases and J by 2 bases, leaving 6 bases between them. In nucleotides, the CDR3 is TGCGCCAGCAGCTTGGAGTCAGCCTACGAGCAGTACTTC. It yields the protein CASSLESAYEQYF.

The V call is TRBV12-3 or TRBV12-4, the J call TRBJ1-5; no clear D gene. With 6 bases removed from V and 0 bases from J, the gap between germline ends came to 6 bases. The CDR3 length is 13 residues. The DNA of the CDR3 is TGTGCCAGCAGCCGATATAGCAATCAGCCCCAGCATTTT. Protein product: CASSRYSNQPQHF.

The CDR3 loop is CASSLGGVEAFF. The CDR3 DNA follows: TGTGCCAGCAGCTTAGGAGGGGTTGAAGCTTTCTTT. The chain is built from TRBV7-9 and TRBJ1-1; perhaps TRBD1 as D (5 bases). The length of the CDR3 is 12 residues. The ends were cut back, 1 base at V and 7 bases at J, with 7 bases in the middle. In germline, CDR1 is SEHNR, CDR2 FQNEAQ (reference sequence).

This clonotype was seen only once. The chain combines TRBV19 with TRBJ2-2; D is possibly TRBD2 (5 bases). Germline CDR1 is LNHDA and CDR2 is SQIVND (reference sequence). The germline V and J ends were trimmed by 8 bases and 7 bases, with 5 bases remaining between them. This CDR3 is built from 10 residues. CDR3 sequence reads: CASGGGELFF. CDR3 coding DNA: TGTGCCAGTGGAGGCGGGGAGCTGTTTTTT.

This clonotype was observed a single time. The J gene is TRBJ1-5, the V gene TRBV12-3 or TRBV12-4, with no clear D. The V end lost 3 bases, the J end lost 11 bases, and 17 bases lay between the germline ends. The CDR3 is 14 amino acids. CDR3 loop: CASSFEGLARAQHF. CDR3 nucleotides: TGTGCCAGCAGTTTCGAGGGCCTGGCGAGGGCCCAGCATTTT.

The rearrangement uses TRBV11-2 and TRBJ1-1; TRBD1 aligns across 7 bases. The CDR3 contains 14 residues. Looked up from germline, CDR1 is SGHAT and CDR2 is FQNNGV. Germline trimming cut 5 bases from V and 4 bases from J; bases unmatched to any gene: 7. CDR3 region: CASSARQGGTEAFF. The CDR3 nucleotides read TGTGCCAGCAGCGCTCGACAGGGAGGCACTGAAGCTTTCTTT.

This clonotype turned up a few times. V gene TRBV7-9 combines with J gene TRBJ2-7, with D possibly TRBD1 on 5 matching bases. This CDR3 contains 12 residues. CDR1 SEHNR and CDR2 FQNEAQ come from the germline V gene (reference sequence). Between the trimmed V and J ends, which lost 6 bases and 7 bases, there was a span of 13 bases. The CDR3 spells CASSFRAGEQYV. Written as DNA, the CDR3 is TGTGCCAGCAGTTTCAGGGCAGGGGAGCAGTACGTC.

This clonotype has just a few counts. The V and J genes are TRBV5-6 and TRBJ2-5; a possible D gene is TRBD1 (7 bases). Between the trimmed V and J ends, which lost 1 base and 1 base, there was a span of 17 bases. Per the germline V gene, CDR1 is SGHDT and CDR2 is YYEEEE. The CDR3 is 17 residues long. CDR3: CASSLFWSGGIQETQYF. CDR3 sequence (DNA): TGTGCCAGCAGCTTGTTCTGGTCAGGGGGGATCCAAGAGACCCAGTACTTC.

This chain joins TRBV27 and TRBJ2-7, with 7 positions matching TRBD1. The CDR3 contains 13 residues. CDR1 and CDR2 from the germline V gene are MNHEY and SMNVEV (reference sequence). Germline trimming cut 5 bases from V and 2 bases from J; bases unmatched to any gene: 3. The CDR3 nucleotides are TGTGCCAGCAGTGGGACAGAGGCCTACGAGCAGTACTTC. It specifies CASSGTEAYEQYF.

This rearrangement joins TRBV4-3 to TRBJ2-2, with D perhaps TRBD1 or TRBD2 (5 bases each). V dropped 0 bases and J dropped 7 bases, with 15 bases sitting between them. From germline, CDR1 is LGHNA and CDR2 YSLEER. The CDR3 spans 16 residues. CDR3 bases: TGCGCCAGCAGCCAAGATCGGGGCCAGGGTGACGGGGAGCTGTTTTTT. Its protein is CASSQDRGQGDGELFF.

In its sample, this clonotype was seen a few times. The chain combines TRBV7-3 with TRBJ2-3, with 12 bases identical to TRBD2. Germline CDR1 SGHTA, CDR2 FQGTGA. V lost 4 bases, J lost 5 bases, and 4 bases stayed unmatched. This CDR3 has 15 amino acids. The CDR3 nucleotides are TGTGCCAGCAGCTCTAGCGGGGGGGCGTTAGATACGCAGTATTTT. Amino acids: CASSSSGGALDTQYF.

This clonotype was observed many times. J is TRBJ2-3 and V is TRBV6-5; D gene unclear. The germline V gene encodes CDR1 MNHEY and CDR2 SVGAGI. Deletions cut 4 bases from V and 7 bases from J, with 9 bases between. There are 12 residues in the CDR3. The CDR3 bases are TGTGCCAGCAGTTCGATTGAGTATACGCAGTATTTT. Protein: CASSSIEYTQYF.

The chain joins TRBV7-9 to TRBJ1-1; weak D call: TRBD1 (6 bases). CDR1 and CDR2 from the germline V gene are SEHNR and FQNEAQ (reference sequence). The CDR3 consists of 16 residues. Trimming pared 5 bases from V and 0 bases from J, leaving 16 bases between. The DNA for the CDR3 is TGTGCCAGCAGCGGACTGGACAGCGACATGAACACTGAAGCTTTCTTT. Translating it yields CASSGLDSDMNTEAFF. The full variable domain, with the rest looked up from reference TRBV7-9 and TRBJ1-1, is DTGVSQNPRHKITKRGQNVTFRCDPISEHNRLYWYRQTLGQGPEFLTYFQNEAQLEKSRLLSDRFSAERPKGSFSTLEIQRTEQGDSAMYLCASSGLDSDMNTEAFFGQGTRLTVV.

V is TRBV6-5 and J is TRBJ1-2; D is unclear. The CDR3 extends over 15 amino acids. V lost 2 bases and J lost 6, with 16 bases in between. Germline V gives CDR1 MNHEY, CDR2 SVGAGI. The CDR3 is CASSYVRGGLDGYTF. CDR3 bases: TGTGCCAGCAGTTACGTCCGGGGAGGGTTAGATGGCTACACCTTC.

The chain joins TRBV5-6 to TRBJ1-2; D not resolved. Between the trimmed V and J ends, which lost 0 bases and 4 bases, there was a span of 7 bases. From germline, CDR1 is SGHDT and CDR2 YYEEEE. CDR3 length equals 13 residues. CDR3 in amino acids: CASSLAKGYGYTF. The CDR3 coding sequence is TGTGCCAGCAGCTTGGCTAAAGGCTATGGCTACACCTTC. Combining the CDR3 with reference TRBV5-6 and TRBJ1-2 gives the whole variable domain DAGVTQSPTHLIKTRGQQVTLRCSPKSGHDTVSWYQQALGQGPQFIFQYYEEEERQRGNFPDRFSGHQFPNYSSELNVNALLLGDSALYLCASSLAKGYGYTFGSGTRLTVV.

There are a few counts of this clonotype. This chain uses TRBV7-2 with TRBJ1-1; no clear D gene. The CDR3 totals 12 residues. Germline V lookup: CDR1 SGHTA, CDR2 FQGNSA. Trimming cost V 1 base and J 4 bases, with 4 bases left between them. This chain's CDR3 is CASSLVVTEAFF. The CDR3 coding sequence is TGTGCCAGCAGCTTAGTAGTCACTGAAGCTTTCTTT.

The chain combines TRBV23-1 with TRBJ2-7, with 8 bases lining up with TRBD1. TRBV23-1 qualifies as an ORF whose function is uncertain. The CDR3 sequence is 15 residues long. Losses at the gene ends were 8 bases for V and 3 bases for J; bases not matched to a gene: 12. The CDR3 region has the DNA TGCGCCAGCGCCGAAGGACAGGGAAAAGACTACGAGCAGTACGTC. Translated: CASAEGQGKDYEQYV.

The V gene is TRBV4-2, the J gene TRBJ2-1; D may be TRBD1 (6 bases). From germline, CDR1 is LGHNA and CDR2 YNFKEQ. V was pared by 1 base and J by 2 bases, with 15 bases between. This CDR3 has 17 amino acids. The CDR3 sequence is CASSQVGQGNAYNEQFF. CDR3 in DNA: TGTGCCAGCAGCCAAGTCGGGCAGGGGAATGCCTACAATGAGCAGTTCTTC.

This clonotype was picked up a small number of times. The chain employs TRBV7-3 and TRBJ2-1; 7 bases are shared with TRBD2. CDR1 is SGHTA and CDR2 is FQGTGA in the germline V gene. J gave up 5 bases and V 5 bases, and 3 bases lay outside the gene matches. The CDR3 is made up of 13 amino acids. The CDR3 region has the DNA TGTGCCAGCAGCGGGGGGGTTAACAATGAGCAGTTCTTC. This encodes CASSGGVNNEQFF. The full variable domain, completed using reference TRBV7-3 and TRBJ2-1, is GAGVSQTPSNKVTEKGKYVELRCDPISGHTALYWYRQSLGQGPEFLIYFQGTGAADDSGLPNDRFFAVRPEGSVSTLKIQRTERGDSAVYLCASSGGVNNEQFFGPGTRLTVL.

The rearrangement joins TRBV12-3 or TRBV12-4 to TRBJ1-1; the D is unclear. The CDR3 is 11 residues long. With 5 bases removed from V and 11 bases from J, the gap between germline ends came to 12 bases. Here the CDR3 DNA reads TGTGCCAGCAGTCTGCTGGCCCGGGCTTTCTTT. Translated: CASSLLARAFF.

In regard to this clonotype: The limits of the CDR3 on the DNA are not certain, so only TCRdb's listed CDR3 is given. The J gene is TRBJ2-2, the V gene TRBV19; TRBD1 is the table's D call, not checked against the DNA. The germline V gene encodes CDR1 LNHDA and CDR2 SQIVND (reference sequence). The length of the CDR3 is 15 amino acids, counting both ends. The CDR3 loop is CASTDAGFGAGELFF.

The chain links TRBV9 to TRBJ2-1; the match to TRBD2 covers 9 bases. In germline, CDR1 is SGDLS, CDR2 YYNGEE. This CDR3 region has 15 residues. The junction had 2 bases not matched to a gene; V was cut back by 2 bases and J by 2 bases. The CDR3 coding sequence is TGTGCCAGCAGCGTGGAGCGGGGGGCCTACAATGAGCAGTTCTTC. It specifies CASSVERGAYNEQFF.